The source of this T cell receptor (beta chain) is a study of T cell changes during pregnancy in multiple sclerosis. Germline V lookup: CDR1 LNHDA, CDR2 SQIVND (reference sequence). This CDR3 contains 12 residues. The V gene lost 5 bases and the J gene lost 6 bases, with 8 bases spanning the gap. TCRdb keeps only in-frame clones here, not all; method: immunoSEQ multiplex PCR. Of 37,000 or so clones listed, 88% were seen once; the top ten hold 0.9% to 1.5%. The clonotype was recovered from a female donor with multiple sclerosis, enrolled in a pregnancy study. The specimen comprised CD4+ T cells from peripheral blood mononuclear cells, sampled before pregnancy. The chain uses TRBV19 and TRBJ2-1; TRBD2 might be the D (5 bases). The CDR3 DNA reads TGTGCCAGTAGTCCGGGATTCAATGAGCAGTTCTTC. This translates into CASSPGFNEQFF.